The rows below give T cell receptor beta chains drawn from one sample of a study of OX40 agonist ivuxolimab in advanced cancers. Assay: immunoSEQ multiplex PCR; the TCRdb copy retains only in-frame clones and omits some. The table lists approximately 77,000 clones, approximately 85% of them singletons. This material consisted of CD4+ or CD8+ T cells sorted from blood, taken in a trial of the OX40 agonist ivuxolimab. The origin of the receptors is an adult with an advanced solid tumor such as melanoma, head and neck, liver or kidney cancer. Each CDR3 is given with its conserved first and last residue. The order of the fields is clone size, V gene, J gene, D gene, CDR3 DNA, CDR3 protein. A D gene is named only where the DNA matches it firmly. Clone sizes are given selectively: once, few, many, or a class where the clone is expanded.

clone size: NA
V gene: TRBV30
J gene: TRBJ1-4
D gene: NA
CDR3 DNA: TGTGCCTGGAGCGTGGACAGTTTTTTCCCCTCAACTAATGAAAAACTGTTTTTT
CDR3 protein: CAWSVDSFFPSTNEKLFF

clone size: NA
V gene: TRBV25-1
J gene: TRBJ1-5
D gene: NA
CDR3 DNA: TGTGCCAGCAGTCCGGGACGGGTTAATCAGCCCCAGCATTTT
CDR3 protein: CASSPGRVNQPQHF

clone size: once
V gene: TRBV19
J gene: TRBJ1-2
D gene: NA
CDR3 DNA: TGTGCCAGTATATCACAGAACCCTCCTTATGGCTACACCTTC
CDR3 protein: CASISQNPPYGYTF

clone size: NA
V gene: TRBV7-2
J gene: TRBJ2-7
D gene: TRBD1
CDR3 DNA: TGTGCCAGCAGCCGGGACAGGCTTAGCGAGCAGTACTTC
CDR3 protein: CASSRDRLSEQYF

clone size: NA
V gene: TRBV18
J gene: TRBJ1-1
D gene: NA
CDR3 DNA: TGTGCCAGCTCGCAAATAGGGGACTCGAACACTGAAGCTTTCTTT
CDR3 protein: CASSQIGDSNTEAFF

clone size: NA
V gene: TRBV19
J gene: TRBJ2-7
D gene: NA
CDR3 DNA: TGTGCCAGTAGTATAGAGGGAGCGTCCTACGAGCAGTACTTC
CDR3 protein: CASSIEGASYEQYF

clone size: NA
V gene: TRBV28
J gene: TRBJ2-5
D gene: NA
CDR3 DNA: TGTGCCAGCAGTCCCCGTGCAGGGCTGAAAGAGACCCAGTACTTC
CDR3 protein: CASSPRAGLKETQYF

clone size: NA
V gene: TRBV9
J gene: TRBJ2-2
D gene: NA
CDR3 DNA: TGTGCCAGCAGCGGGGGGGCGCAGGCCGGGGAGCTGTTTTTT
CDR3 protein: CASSGGAQAGELFF

clone size: NA
V gene: TRBV5-1
J gene: TRBJ1-1
D gene: NA
CDR3 DNA: TGCGCCAGCAGCTTGGTACAACTAAACACTGAAGCTTTCTTT
CDR3 protein: CASSLVQLNTEAFF

clone size: few
V gene: TRBV6-5
J gene: TRBJ1-5
D gene: NA
CDR3 DNA: TGTGCCAGCAGCCCGGGACGCCTAGGGGGACAGCCCCAGCATTTT
CDR3 protein: CASSPGRLGGQPQHF

clone size: NA
V gene: TRBV28
J gene: TRBJ2-7
D gene: NA
CDR3 DNA: TGTGCCAGCAGTTTTTTGGGTTTCTACGAGCAGTACTTC
CDR3 protein: CASSFLGFYEQYF

clone size: NA
V gene: TRBV19
J gene: TRBJ2-5
D gene: NA
CDR3 DNA: TGTGCCAGTAGTAACCTTACGACCCAGTACTTC
CDR3 protein: CASSNLTTQYF

clone size: NA
V gene: TRBV7-2
J gene: TRBJ1-6
D gene: NA
CDR3 DNA: TGTGCCAGCAGCTTGGGACCGAGTAATTCACCCCTCCACTTT
CDR3 protein: CASSLGPSNSPLHF

clone size: NA
V gene: TRBV7-3
J gene: TRBJ2-2
D gene: TRBD1
CDR3 DNA: TGTGCCAGCAGGAGGGGGCCCGGGGAGCTGTTTTTT
CDR3 protein: CASRRGPGELFF

clone size: NA
V gene: TRBV5-1
J gene: TRBJ2-1
D gene: TRBD2
CDR3 DNA: TGCGCCAGCAGCGGTGGGGGACTAGCGGGAGACAATGAGCAGTTCTTC
CDR3 protein: CASSGGGLAGDNEQFF

clone size: NA
V gene: TRBV7-2
J gene: TRBJ1-2
D gene: NA
CDR3 DNA: TGTGCCAGCAGGGGCGGCAGGAACTTCTATGGCTACACCTTC
CDR3 protein: CASRGGRNFYGYTF

clone size: NA
V gene: TRBV6-5
J gene: TRBJ2-1
D gene: TRBD2
CDR3 DNA: TGTGCCAGCACCATTAGCGGGAGCGGTGAGCAGTTCTTC
CDR3 protein: CASTISGSGEQFF

clone size: NA
V gene: TRBV27
J gene: TRBJ2-3
D gene: NA
CDR3 DNA: TGTGCCAGCAGTTCCTCCAGGAGCACAGATACGCAGTATTTT
CDR3 protein: CASSSSRSTDTQYF